The 3 T cell receptor beta chains below were found in one sample sequenced in a study of cytomegalovirus exposure and HLA in healthy donors. With 60 Vbeta and 13 Jbeta primers, the PCR was carried out. The method was immunoSEQ multiplex PCR; TCRdb's version includes in-frame clones alone and lacks a portion of them. Among more than 85,000 clones listed, 63% were seen once. The specimen was PBMCs. The receptors come from a human donor in good health.

The chain joins TRBV2 to TRBJ1-2, with 10 nucleotides matching TRBD1. The germline CDR1 and CDR2 sequences are SNHLY and FYNNEI. V shed 5 bases, J shed 1 base, and the junction held 25 bases outside the gene matches. CDR3 length: 22 residues. CDR3 sequence reads: CASSILRTGGSTGRIGNYGYTF. In DNA, the CDR3 is TGTGCCAGCAGTATCTTGCGGACAGGGGGGTCGACCGGCAGAATTGGTAACTATGGCTACACCTTC.

This chain connects TRBV18 to TRBJ2-7, with D unclear. In germline, CDR1 is KGHSH, CDR2 LQKENI. The CDR3 length is 17 residues. Trimming stripped 2 bases from V and 2 bases from J, with 19 bases between. The CDR3 DNA reads TGTGCCAGCTCACCAGGTGGTATATTGCCTAAAACCTACGAGCAGTACTTC. This translates into CASSPGGILPKTYEQYF.

The rearrangement uses TRBV14 and TRBJ1-1, with TRBD1 matching 9 bases. The germline CDR1 and CDR2 sequences are SGHDN and FVKESK. Losses at the gene ends were 1 base for V and 4 bases for J; bases not matched to a gene: 1. CDR3 length equals 14 residues. CDR3 sequence (DNA): TGTGCCAGCAGCCAAGTGACAGGGGGCACTGAAGCTTTCTTT. As protein: CASSQVTGGTEAFF.